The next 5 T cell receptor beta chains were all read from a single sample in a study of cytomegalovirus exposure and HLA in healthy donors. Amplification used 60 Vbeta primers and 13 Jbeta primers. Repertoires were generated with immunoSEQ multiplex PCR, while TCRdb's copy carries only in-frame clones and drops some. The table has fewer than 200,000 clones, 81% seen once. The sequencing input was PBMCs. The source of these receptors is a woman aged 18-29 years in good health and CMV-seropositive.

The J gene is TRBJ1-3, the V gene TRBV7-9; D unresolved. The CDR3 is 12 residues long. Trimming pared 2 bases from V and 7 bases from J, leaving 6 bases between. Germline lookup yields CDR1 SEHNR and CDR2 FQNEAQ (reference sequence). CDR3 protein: CASSLNLNTIYF. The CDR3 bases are TGTGCCAGCAGCTTAAATCTCAACACCATATATTTT.

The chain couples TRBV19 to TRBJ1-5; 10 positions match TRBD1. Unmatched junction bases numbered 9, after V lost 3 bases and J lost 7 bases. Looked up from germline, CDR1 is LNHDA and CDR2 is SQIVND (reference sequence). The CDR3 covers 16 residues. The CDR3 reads CASSIAGTGVAQPQHF. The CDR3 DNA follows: TGTGCCAGTAGTATCGCCGGGACAGGGGTTGCACAGCCCCAGCATTTT.

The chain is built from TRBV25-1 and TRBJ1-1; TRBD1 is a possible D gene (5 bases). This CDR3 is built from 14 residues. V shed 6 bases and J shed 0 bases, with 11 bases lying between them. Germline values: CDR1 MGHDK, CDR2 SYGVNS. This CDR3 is CASRRSGLNTEAFF. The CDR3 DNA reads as TGTGCCAGCAGGCGATCAGGGTTGAACACTGAAGCTTTCTTT.

The CDR3 is CASSTDRARGETQYF. The CDR3 DNA sequence: TGTGCCAGCAGTACCGACAGGGCGCGGGGAGAGACCCAGTACTTC. The rearrangement links TRBV6-5 to TRBJ2-5, with D possibly matching TRBD1 (7 bases). The V end lost 5 bases, the J end lost 4 bases, and 17 bases lay between the germline ends. From germline, CDR1 is MNHEY and CDR2 SVGAGI. This CDR3 spans 15 amino acids.

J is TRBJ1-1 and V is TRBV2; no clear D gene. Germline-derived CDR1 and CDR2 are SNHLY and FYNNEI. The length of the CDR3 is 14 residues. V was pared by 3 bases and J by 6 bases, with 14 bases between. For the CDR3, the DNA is TGTGCCAGCAGTGATGTTTTACGGGGATCTGAAGCTTTCTTT. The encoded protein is CASSDVLRGSEAFF.